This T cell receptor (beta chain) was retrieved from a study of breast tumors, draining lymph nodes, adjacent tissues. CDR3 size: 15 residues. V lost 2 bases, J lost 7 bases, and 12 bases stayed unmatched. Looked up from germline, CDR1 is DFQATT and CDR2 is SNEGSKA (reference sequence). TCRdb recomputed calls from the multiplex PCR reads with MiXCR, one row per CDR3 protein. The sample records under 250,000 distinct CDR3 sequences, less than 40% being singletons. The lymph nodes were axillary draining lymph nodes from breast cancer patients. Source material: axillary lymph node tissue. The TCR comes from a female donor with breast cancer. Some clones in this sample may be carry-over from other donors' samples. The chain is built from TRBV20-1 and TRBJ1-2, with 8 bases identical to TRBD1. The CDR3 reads CSARQGARRGGGYTF. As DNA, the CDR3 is TGCAGTGCTAGACAGGGGGCCCGCAGGGGCGGTGGCTACACCTTC.